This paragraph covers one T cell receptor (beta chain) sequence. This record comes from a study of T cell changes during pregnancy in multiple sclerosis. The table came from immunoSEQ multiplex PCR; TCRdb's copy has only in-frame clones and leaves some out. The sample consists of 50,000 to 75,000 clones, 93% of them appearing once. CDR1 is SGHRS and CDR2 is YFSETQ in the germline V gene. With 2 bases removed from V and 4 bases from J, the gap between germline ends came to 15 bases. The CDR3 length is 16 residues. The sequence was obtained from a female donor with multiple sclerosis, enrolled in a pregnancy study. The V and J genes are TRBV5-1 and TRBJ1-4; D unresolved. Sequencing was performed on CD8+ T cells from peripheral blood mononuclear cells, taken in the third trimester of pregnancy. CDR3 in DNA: TGCGCCAGCAGCTTCTCCGTGGGCGTTGGTAATGAAAAACTGTTTTTT. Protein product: CASSFSVGVGNEKLFF.